This T cell receptor beta chain was captured in a study of T cell clonality in common variable immunodeficiency. General study results and limits: CVID subjects shared fewer TCRbeta clones than healthy controls did. In common variable immunodeficiency, TCR beta chains reportedly carried fewer deletions and N-nucleotide insertions. CVID subjects showed higher TCRbeta clonality than healthy controls.

The germline V gene encodes CDR1 MNHEY and CDR2 SMNVEV (reference sequence). The CDR3 sequence is 15 residues long. The ends lost 1 base at V and 6 bases at J; junction bases unmatched: 3. CVID and control samples used equivalent genomic DNA input. Sequencing used immunoSEQ multiplex PCR; TCRdb keeps in-frame clones, though not all of them. The sample counts some 38,000 clones, none seen once; the ten largest own 0.95%. This clone was seen ten or more times. Its antigen is as yet unknown. From the germline J gene comes the end of the CDR3, since the read stops 3 residues before it. The sample consisted of peripheral blood mononuclear cells. This rearrangement joins TRBV27 to TRBJ2-5; 12 bases match TRBD2. This receptor was taken from a person between 18 and 75 years old in good health. The sequenced part of the CDR3 DNA is TGTGCCAGCAGTTTATTGGGACTAGCGGGTCAGACC. Protein product: CASSLLGLAGQT. The entire CDR3 protein reads CASSLLGLAGQTQYF.